Below are 24 T cell receptor beta chains sequenced from a single sample in a study of shared clonotypes between healthy human individuals. This table comes from immunoSEQ multiplex PCR, and its TCRdb copy is limited to in-frame clones, with some not included. This sample has approximately 500,000 clones, with approximately 95% found just once. Sequenced: naive CD4+ T cells sorted from blood. Documented subset: CD45RA+ positively selected. These receptors came from a woman in her twenties or thirties in good health.

The CDR3 sequence: CASSADRGNYGYTF. CDR3 coding DNA: TGTGCCAGCAGCGCGGACAGGGGGAACTATGGCTACACCTTC. The chain links TRBV6-1 to TRBJ1-2; 10 bases map to TRBD1. The length of the CDR3 is 14 residues. J lost 2 bases, V lost 6 bases, and 3 bases had no gene match. Germline CDR1 is MNHNS and CDR2 is SASEGT.

The gene calls are TRBV18 and TRBJ2-7; TRBD2 matches 11 bases. Looked up from germline, CDR1 is KGHSH and CDR2 is LQKENI. V shed 3 bases and J 5 bases; nucleotides not matched to a gene: 6. The CDR3 length is 15 residues. CDR3 amino acids: CASSPSTSGIHEQYF. The CDR3 DNA sequence: TGTGCCAGCTCACCGTCGACTAGCGGGATACACGAGCAGTACTTC.

This sequence joins TRBV5-1 and TRBJ1-1; D may be TRBD1 (5 bases). The V end lost 3 bases, the J end lost 4 bases, and 16 bases lay between the germline ends. CDR1 SGHRS and CDR2 YFSETQ come from the germline V gene. This CDR3 contains 15 residues. The CDR3 here is CASSSRGRDGTEAFF. The CDR3 DNA sequence: TGCGCCAGCAGCTCAAGGGGCAGGGATGGCACTGAAGCTTTCTTT.

In its sample, this clone was seen a few times. The chain is built from TRBV28 and TRBJ1-2; 8 bases align to TRBD1. Germline V CDR1 and CDR2: MDHEN, SYDVKM. The CDR3 totals 15 residues. Trimming at V came to 6 bases and at J to 4 bases, leaving 10 bases not matched to a gene. The CDR3 nucleotides are TGTGCCAGCAGGGAATCCTCCACAGGGGGCTATGGCTACACCTTC. Amino acids: CASRESSTGGYGYTF.

This sequence joins TRBV19 and TRBJ2-5; 7 bases are shared with TRBD2. V was clipped by 0 bases and J by 3 bases; unmatched bases: 10. Germline lookup yields CDR1 LNHDA and CDR2 SQIVND (reference sequence). The CDR3 extends over 17 amino acids. The CDR3 nucleotides read TGTGCCAGTAGTATAGATCAGCCTAGCGGACTCAAAGAGACCCAGTACTTC. Translation gives CASSIDQPSGLKETQYF.

This chain connects TRBV6-5 to TRBJ2-3; D remains unclear. The CDR3 is 13 residues long. V gave up 5 bases and J gave up 0 bases, with 6 bases separating them. Germline loops: CDR1 MNHEY, CDR2 SVGAGI. The CDR3 here is CASSQASTDTQYF. CDR3 DNA: TGTGCCAGCAGTCAAGCGAGCACAGATACGCAGTATTTT.

This rearrangement joins TRBV19 to TRBJ2-6; D remains unclear. V lost 1 base to trimming and J lost 0 bases, with 10 bases between them. CDR3 length equals 17 residues. Germline values: CDR1 LNHDA, CDR2 SQIVND (reference sequence). CDR3 bases: TGTGCCAGTAGTATAGTGGTCCAATTCTCTGGGGCCAACGTCCTGACTTTC. Translation gives CASSIVVQFSGANVLTF.

The J gene is TRBJ2-7, the V gene TRBV29-1; tentatively, D is TRBD2 (6 bases). The V end was cut by 3 bases, the J end by 0 bases, with 9 bases between. The CDR3 consists of 13 residues. Per the germline V gene, CDR1 is SQVTM and CDR2 is ANQGSEA. The CDR3 protein is CSVEETSSYEQYF. The CDR3 DNA follows: TGCAGCGTTGAGGAGACTAGCTCCTACGAGCAGTACTTC.

V usage is TRBV7-2 and J usage is TRBJ2-1; D gene ambiguous. V dropped 1 base and J dropped 13 bases, with 11 bases sitting between them. Germline CDR1 SGHTA, CDR2 FQGNSA. This CDR3 comprises 12 residues. The DNA of the CDR3 is TGTGCCAGCAGCTTAGTTCTTAGTAACCAGTTCTTC. This translates into CASSLVLSNQFF. The whole variable domain, remainder taken from reference TRBV7-2 and TRBJ2-1, is GAGVSQSPSNKVTEKGKDVELRCDPISGHTALYWYRQSLGQGLEFLIYFQGNSAPDKSGLPSDRFSAERTGGSVSTLTIQRTQQEDSAVYLCASSLVLSNQFFGPGTRLTVL.

The genes are TRBV30 and TRBJ1-6, with D hard to call. The CDR3 spans 13 residues. Trimming shortened V by 1 base and J by 9 bases, and 10 bases separated the two germline ends. Per the germline V gene, CDR1 is GTSNPN and CDR2 is SVGIG (reference sequence). As DNA, the CDR3 is TGTGCCTGGAGTGCGGGTTTTGCTTCACCCCTCCACTTT. Residues: CAWSAGFASPLHF.

V usage is TRBV6-1 and J usage is TRBJ2-2, with D perhaps matching TRBD1 (5 bases). CDR1 and CDR2 (germline): MNHNS, SASEGT. The CDR3 totals 15 residues. V lost 4 bases and J 7 bases, leaving 16 bases between the germline ends. The DNA of the CDR3 is TGTGCCAGCAGTGTGGAAAGGGGTGTAGGCGGGGAGCTGTTTTTT. It codes for CASSVERGVGGELFF.

This chain links TRBV5-6 with TRBJ1-3, with TRBD1 identical over 8 bases. CDR1 and CDR2 from the germline V gene are SGHDT and YYEEEE. Unmatched junction bases numbered 5, after V lost 2 bases and J lost 4 bases. The CDR3 contains 15 residues. CDR3 sequence: CASSFSGTGGNTIYF. The CDR3 DNA sequence: TGTGCCAGCAGCTTCTCCGGGACAGGCGGAAACACCATATATTTT.

The CDR3 loop is CASSQGGTGFEGELFF. The CDR3 DNA follows: TGCGCCAGCAGTCAAGGAGGGACAGGGTTCGAGGGGGAGCTGTTTTTT. The chain links TRBV23-1 to TRBJ2-2; 9 positions agree with TRBD1. TRBV23-1 is an ORF for which the function is uncertain. The CDR3 loop spans 16 amino acids. V lost 2 bases, J lost 8 bases, and 9 bases stayed unmatched.

This clone was observed a few times. The chain carries TRBV7-9 and TRBJ2-7; 8 bases are a match to TRBD2. The ends lost 7 bases at V and 0 bases at J; junction bases unmatched: 8. CDR1 is SEHNR, CDR2 FQNEAQ, per germline (reference sequence). CDR3 length: 15 residues. CDR3 residues: CASTAGASPSYEQYF. The CDR3 DNA is TGTGCCAGCACAGCGGGAGCGAGTCCCTCCTACGAGCAGTACTTC.

This clone showed up just once. CDR3 loop: CASSRFRGLNTYEQYF. The CDR3 nucleotides read TGTGCCAGCAGCAGATTTAGGGGACTCAATACCTACGAGCAGTACTTC. The chain couples TRBV5-8 to TRBJ2-5; TRBD2 is a possible D gene (6 bases). The DNA matches TRBJ2-7 better at its end, which makes the J call doubtful. Per germline, CDR1 SGHTS and CDR2 YDEGEE. This CDR3 has 16 amino acids.

The chain carries TRBV29-1 and TRBJ1-1; D is undetermined. The germline CDR1 and CDR2 sequences are SQVTM and ANQGSEA. This CDR3 comprises 12 residues. V gave up 4 bases and J gave up 4 bases, with 10 bases separating them. As DNA, the CDR3 is TGCAGCGTTGGGGGTTCTGCCACTGAAGCTTTCTTT. Translation gives CSVGGSATEAFF.

The chain joins TRBV6-1 to TRBJ2-2; no clear D gene. Looked up from germline, CDR1 is MNHNS and CDR2 is SASEGT. CDR3 length equals 14 residues. V was shortened by 3 bases and J by 6 bases, with 11 bases between the two germline ends. The CDR3 bases are TGTGCCAGCAGTGAGCAGCATGTGGCCGGGGAGCTGTTTTTT. Its translation: CASSEQHVAGELFF.

This sequence joins TRBV5-1 and TRBJ2-1; unclear D gene. Germline V gene lookup returns CDR1 SGHRS and CDR2 YFSETQ. This CDR3 is 12 amino acids long. Trimming took off 2 bases at V and 6 bases at J, with 6 bases between the two ends. CDR3 nucleotide sequence: TGCGCCAGCAGCTTCCAACTCAATGAGCAGTTCTTC. It specifies CASSFQLNEQFF.

J is TRBJ2-7 and V is TRBV5-5; no firm D call. CDR1 is SGHKS, CDR2 YYEKEE, per germline (reference sequence). The CDR3 is made up of 18 amino acids. V was cut by 4 bases and J by 5 bases, with 28 bases left in between. The CDR3 DNA reads as TGTGCCAGCAGCCTGGTACCCCGCGCCCAGTTCGGTTCGGACGAGCAGTACTTC. Amino acids: CASSLVPRAQFGSDEQYF.

This rearrangement joins TRBV27 to TRBJ2-1; 13 nucleotides agree with TRBD2. J gave up 9 bases and V 0 bases, and 5 bases lay outside the gene matches. The CDR3 is made up of 16 amino acids. CDR1 is MNHEY, CDR2 SMNVEV, per germline (reference sequence). CDR3 coding DNA: TGTGCCAGCAGTTTATCCGGGACTAGCGGGATCCCTGAGCAGTTCTTC. Translating gives CASSLSGTSGIPEQFF.

The rearrangement joins TRBV28 to TRBJ2-3; D not resolved. CDR3 length: 13 amino acids. The V gene lost 7 bases and the J gene lost 4 bases, with 12 bases spanning the gap. Germline V gene sequence: CDR1 MDHEN, CDR2 SYDVKM. CDR3 DNA sequence: TGTGCCAGCAATCCCCGGGCGGCAGATACGCAGTATTTT. It yields the protein CASNPRAADTQYF. Supplemented by reference TRBV28 and TRBJ2-3, the full variable domain reads DVKVTQSSRYLVKRTGEKVFLECVQDMDHENMFWYRQDPGLGLRLIYFSYDVKMKEKGDIPEGYSVSREKKERFSLILESASTNQTSMYLCASNPRAADTQYFGPGTRLTVL.

The chain employs TRBV2 and TRBJ2-3, with D perhaps matching TRBD2 (5 bases). V gave up 4 bases and J gave up 0 bases, with 11 bases separating them. Germline V CDR1 and CDR2: SNHLY, FYNNEI. This CDR3 has 15 amino acids. The CDR3 nucleotides are TGTGCCAGCAGTGTGCGGCGGGTTAGCACAGATACGCAGTATTTT. It codes for CASSVRRVSTDTQYF.

The rearrangement uses TRBV5-1 and TRBJ2-2; 10 bases match TRBD2. CDR1 is SGHRS and CDR2 is YFSETQ in the germline V gene. CDR3 size: 15 residues. V was clipped by 6 bases and J by 7 bases; unmatched bases: 9. CDR3 region: CASTYSGRSDGELFF. The CDR3 coding sequence is TGCGCCAGCACCTATAGCGGGAGGAGTGACGGGGAGCTGTTTTTT.

V is TRBV27 and J is TRBJ1-2; D not resolved. Germline V lookup: CDR1 MNHEY, CDR2 SMNVEV (reference sequence). The CDR3 loop spans 17 amino acids. Trimming removed 3 bases from V and 4 bases from J, with 21 bases in between. Here the CDR3 reads CASSFSFRSRAIYGYTF. The DNA of the CDR3 is TGTGCCAGCAGTTTCAGCTTCCGATCAAGGGCTATCTATGGCTACACCTTC.